The rows below give T cell receptor beta chains drawn from one sample of a study of blood T cell repertoires in COVID-19. TCRdb's copy holds only in-frame clones and misses some; the assay was immunoSEQ multiplex PCR. The sample lists approximately 250,000 clones; around 84% were seen once. The sample comprised peripheral blood. The receptors were sampled from a woman aged 55-70 years with COVID-19, enrolled during active disease. CDR3s include the opening cysteine and the closing phenylalanine or tryptophan. A D gene is named only where the DNA matches it firmly. Only some rows state a clone size, as once, few, many or a class for expanded clones.

clone_size j_call v_call d_call cdr3_nt cdr3_aa
NA TRBJ2-7 TRBV7-2 TRBD2 TGTGCCAGCAGCATCGGGACTAGCGGGAGTGAGCAGTACTTC CASSIGTSGSEQYF
few TRBJ2-7 TRBV19 NA TGTGCCAGTAGAGGGGAGGTCCACGAGCAGTACTTC CASRGEVHEQYF
NA TRBJ1-5 TRBV2 TRBD1 TGTGCCAGCAGGAGGGGGCTCTATCAGCCCCAGCATTTT CASRRGLYQPQHF
NA TRBJ1-6 TRBV6-4 TRBD1 TGTGCCAGCAGTTACCGGACAGGATCTTCTTCACCCCTCCACTTT CASSYRTGSSSPLHF
few TRBJ1-6 TRBV11-2 TRBD1 TGTGCCAGCAGCTTAGTCAGGGGGATTAATTCACCCCTCCACTTT CASSLVRGINSPLHF
NA TRBJ2-7 TRBV5-6 NA TGTGCCAGCAGCTTGAACGGTCCCTACGAGCAGTACTTC CASSLNGPYEQYF
NA TRBJ2-2 TRBV14 TRBD2 TGTGCCAGCAGCCAAAGCGGGAGGGCCGCCGGGGAGCTGTTTTTT CASSQSGRAAGELFF
NA TRBJ1-2 TRBV13 NA TGTGCCAGCAGCTTAAACTATCTCTATGGCTACACCTTC CASSLNYLYGYTF
once TRBJ1-2 TRBV2 NA TGTGCCAGCAGCGCGGACAGCAACTATGGCTACACCTTC CASSADSNYGYTF
NA TRBJ2-4 TRBV6-2/TRBV6-3 TRBD2 TGTGCCAGCAGTCCCCGACTAGCGGGTCCTAGCAAAAACATTCAGTACTTC CASSPRLAGPSKNIQYF
NA TRBJ1-5 TRBV28 NA TGTGCCAGCAGGCTTAGTGGGACTTTGGGGCCCCAGCATTTT CASRLSGTLGPQHF
once TRBJ1-5 TRBV27 NA TGTGCCAGCAGTTTGGTGGGCGATCAGCCCCAGCATTTT CASSLVGDQPQHF
NA TRBJ2-1 TRBV3-1/TRBV3-2 TRBD2 TGTGCCAGCAGCCAAGTGTACGGCGGGAGGTCCTACAATGAGCAGTTCTTC CASSQVYGGRSYNEQFF
NA TRBJ2-3 TRBV7-9 NA TGTGCCAGCAGCAGACCAGTGGGTGCGACTAGCACAGATACGCAGTATTTT CASSRPVGATSTDTQYF
NA TRBJ1-2 TRBV18 TRBD1 TGTGCCAGCTCACCAGGGACAGCCAACTATGGCTACACCTTC CASSPGTANYGYTF
NA TRBJ1-2 TRBV11-2 NA TGTGCCAGCAGCCTTGACAGAGCTAACTATGGCTACACCTTC CASSLDRANYGYTF
NA TRBJ2-1 TRBV30 NA TGTGCCTGGAGTGTAGCTTACAATGAGCAGTTCTTC CAWSVAYNEQFF
once TRBJ1-1 TRBV6-5 TRBD1 TGTGCCAGCCGTCGAAGACAGGGAATTTGGGGAGAAGCTTTCTTT CASRRRQGIWGEAFF